Listed below are T cell receptor beta chains from one sample, sequenced in a study of blood T cell repertoires in COVID-19. The assay was immunoSEQ multiplex PCR, and TCRdb's table has in-frame clones only and misses some. The sample comprises 250,000 to 400,000 clones, roughly nine tenths of which are singletons, and about 2.4% rests with the top ten. What was sequenced was PBMCs or T cells enriched from blood (not recorded which). Source of these receptors: a man aged 60-69 years who had recovered from COVID-19. The CDR3 runs from the conserved cysteine through the conserved F or W. The order of the fields is V gene, J gene, clone size, D gene, CDR3 DNA, CDR3 protein. A D gene is named only where the DNA matches it firmly. Not every row has a clone size; where given, it reads once, few, many or a size class.

v_call: TRBV7-6
j_call: TRBJ2-2
clone_size: .
d_call: TRBD2
cdr3_nt: TGTGCCAGCAGCCCGCCGGGACTAGGAGTCACCGGGGAGCTGTTTTTT
cdr3_aa: CASSPPGLGVTGELFF

v_call: TRBV11-3
j_call: TRBJ2-1
clone_size: .
d_call: TRBD2
cdr3_nt: TGTGCCAGCAGCTTAGAAGCGGGAGCCTACAATGAGCAGTTCTTC
cdr3_aa: CASSLEAGAYNEQFF

v_call: TRBV7-2
j_call: TRBJ1-4
clone_size: .
d_call: .
cdr3_nt: TGTGCCAGCAGCTCTCAGAGCGTGGGGGCAGGCGAAAAACTGTTTTTT
cdr3_aa: CASSSQSVGAGEKLFF

v_call: TRBV2
j_call: TRBJ2-1
clone_size: .
d_call: .
cdr3_nt: TGTGCCAGCGGGAGCCTTCCTGCTTACAATGAGCAGTTCTTC
cdr3_aa: CASGSLPAYNEQFF

v_call: TRBV5-4
j_call: TRBJ1-3
clone_size: .
d_call: .
cdr3_nt: TGTGCCAGCAGGATGATGGGCACTGGAAACACCATATATTTT
cdr3_aa: CASRMMGTGNTIYF

v_call: TRBV7-9
j_call: TRBJ1-3
clone_size: .
d_call: .
cdr3_nt: TGTGCCACCGGGAGGGGGTTTCGATTGAACACCATATATTTT
cdr3_aa: CATGRGFRLNTIYF

v_call: TRBV10-1
j_call: TRBJ1-2
clone_size: .
d_call: .
cdr3_nt: TGCGCCAGCTCGAGGCTTCCCTATGGCTACACCTTC
cdr3_aa: CASSRLPYGYTF

v_call: TRBV6-5
j_call: TRBJ1-4
clone_size: .
d_call: .
cdr3_nt: TGTGCCAGCGGGGGGGCCACTAATGAAAAACTGTTTTTT
cdr3_aa: CASGGATNEKLFF

v_call: TRBV6-2/TRBV6-3
j_call: TRBJ1-2
clone_size: .
d_call: .
cdr3_nt: TGTGCCAGCAGTAGACAGGAGACCTCGACCGGCTACACCTTC
cdr3_aa: CASSRQETSTGYTF

v_call: TRBV7-9
j_call: TRBJ2-5
clone_size: once
d_call: TRBD1
cdr3_nt: TGTGCCAGCACCCCGGGACAGGGATTATCGGCCCAGTACTTC
cdr3_aa: CASTPGQGLSAQYF

v_call: TRBV6-5
j_call: TRBJ1-1
clone_size: .
d_call: .
cdr3_nt: TGTGCCAGCAGTTCACCCGGGACAGAAGCTTTCTTT
cdr3_aa: CASSSPGTEAFF

v_call: TRBV2
j_call: TRBJ2-1
clone_size: .
d_call: .
cdr3_nt: TGTGCCAGCATCCGGGAGCGAAACAATGAGCAGTTCTTC
cdr3_aa: CASIRERNNEQFF

v_call: TRBV5-1
j_call: TRBJ2-7
clone_size: .
d_call: TRBD1
cdr3_nt: TGCGCCAGCAGCCCACAGGGGGCTTACGAGCAGTACTTC
cdr3_aa: CASSPQGAYEQYF

v_call: TRBV9
j_call: TRBJ1-1
clone_size: .
d_call: .
cdr3_nt: TGTGCCAGCAGCTACGTGGGGGCCACTGAAGCTTTCTTT
cdr3_aa: CASSYVGATEAFF

v_call: TRBV18
j_call: TRBJ2-3
clone_size: .
d_call: .
cdr3_nt: TGTGCCAGCTCACCACAGGGGCCAGATACGCAGTATTTT
cdr3_aa: CASSPQGPDTQYF

v_call: TRBV13
j_call: TRBJ1-5
clone_size: few
d_call: .
cdr3_nt: TGTGCCAGCAGCTTAGGCAGGGGTAATCAGCCCCAGCATTTT
cdr3_aa: CASSLGRGNQPQHF

v_call: TRBV2
j_call: TRBJ1-2
clone_size: .
d_call: TRBD1
cdr3_nt: TGTGCCAGCAGTGCTTTGGGACAGGGGGCGCAATCCTCCGGCTACACCTTC
cdr3_aa: CASSALGQGAQSSGYTF

v_call: TRBV2
j_call: TRBJ2-3
clone_size: .
d_call: .
cdr3_nt: TGTGCCAGCAGTGAACACACAGATACGCAGTATTTT
cdr3_aa: CASSEHTDTQYF

v_call: TRBV18
j_call: TRBJ1-2
clone_size: few
d_call: .
cdr3_nt: TGTGCCAGCTCAGACCGACAGGTTTCTAACTATGGCTACACCTTC
cdr3_aa: CASSDRQVSNYGYTF

v_call: TRBV4-1
j_call: TRBJ1-1
clone_size: .
d_call: .
cdr3_nt: TGCGCCAGCAGCCGGGAGCCCCGCACTGAAGCTTTCTTT
cdr3_aa: CASSREPRTEAFF

v_call: TRBV19
j_call: TRBJ1-5
clone_size: .
d_call: .
cdr3_nt: TGTGCCAGTAGTAGCCCGACAGGTCTTCCCCAGCCCCAGCATTTT
cdr3_aa: CASSSPTGLPQPQHF

v_call: TRBV11-2
j_call: TRBJ2-7
clone_size: .
d_call: TRBD2
cdr3_nt: TGTGCCAGAACGGGACGGGAGGAGGACTACGAGCAGTACTTC
cdr3_aa: CARTGREEDYEQYF

v_call: TRBV28
j_call: TRBJ2-5
clone_size: .
d_call: TRBD1
cdr3_nt: TGTGCCAGCAGTGGGGCGGGCAGGGGGTACCAAGAGACCCAGTACTTC
cdr3_aa: CASSGAGRGYQETQYF

v_call: TRBV4-2
j_call: TRBJ1-1
clone_size: once
d_call: .
cdr3_nt: TGTGCCAGCAGCCAAGATATCAACACTGAAGCTTTCTTT
cdr3_aa: CASSQDINTEAFF

v_call: TRBV19
j_call: TRBJ2-2
clone_size: few
d_call: .
cdr3_nt: TGTGCCAGTATTGGGGGGAGTCGAACCGGGGAGCTGTTTTTT
cdr3_aa: CASIGGSRTGELFF

v_call: TRBV6-2/TRBV6-3
j_call: TRBJ1-1
clone_size: .
d_call: .
cdr3_nt: TGTGCCAGCAGTTACGATATTCGGGGGGCGGACACTGAAGCTTTCTTT
cdr3_aa: CASSYDIRGADTEAFF

v_call: TRBV28
j_call: TRBJ1-3
clone_size: .
d_call: .
cdr3_nt: TGTGCCAGCAGTTTGGCTACAGGAAACACAAACACCATATATTTT
cdr3_aa: CASSLATGNTNTIYF

v_call: TRBV28
j_call: TRBJ2-2
clone_size: few
d_call: .
cdr3_nt: TGTGCCAGCAGTTTCGCATCCGGGGGCACCGGGGAGCTGTTTTTT
cdr3_aa: CASSFASGGTGELFF

v_call: TRBV19
j_call: TRBJ1-1
clone_size: .
d_call: .
cdr3_nt: TGTGCCAGTAGTAGTAGTCGACAGACTGTGCGGACTGAAGCTTTCTTT
cdr3_aa: CASSSSRQTVRTEAFF

v_call: TRBV7-2
j_call: TRBJ1-1
clone_size: .
d_call: .
cdr3_nt: TGTGCCAGCAGCTTAGTCTCCAACGGGAGGGACACTGAAGCTTTCTTT
cdr3_aa: CASSLVSNGRDTEAFF

v_call: TRBV6-2/TRBV6-3
j_call: TRBJ2-1
clone_size: .
d_call: .
cdr3_nt: TGTGCCAGCAGTTCAGGGGACTACAATGAGCAGTTCTTC
cdr3_aa: CASSSGDYNEQFF

v_call: TRBV7-6
j_call: TRBJ1-4
clone_size: .
d_call: .
cdr3_nt: TGTGCCAGCAGCCGAGTGCGGACAACTAATGAAAAACTGTTTTTT
cdr3_aa: CASSRVRTTNEKLFF

v_call: TRBV6-5
j_call: TRBJ1-4
clone_size: .
d_call: TRBD1
cdr3_nt: TGTGCCAGCAGTCTGACAGGGGAGTTGGAAAAACTGTTTTTT
cdr3_aa: CASSLTGELEKLFF

v_call: TRBV4-1
j_call: TRBJ1-1
clone_size: .
d_call: .
cdr3_nt: TGCGCCAGCAGCCAAGGAACAGTGAACACTGAAGCTTTCTTT
cdr3_aa: CASSQGTVNTEAFF

v_call: TRBV11-2
j_call: TRBJ2-7
clone_size: once
d_call: .
cdr3_nt: TGTGCCAGCAGCACGGCCTACGAGCAGTACTTC
cdr3_aa: CASSTAYEQYF

v_call: TRBV19
j_call: TRBJ1-6
clone_size: .
d_call: .
cdr3_nt: TGTGCCAGTAGTATGGACTCCGGTTCACCCCTCCACTTT
cdr3_aa: CASSMDSGSPLHF

v_call: TRBV5-5
j_call: TRBJ1-6
clone_size: once
d_call: TRBD1
cdr3_nt: TGTGCCAGCAGCCTCCTCGGGACAGCTAATTCACCCCTCCACTTT
cdr3_aa: CASSLLGTANSPLHF

v_call: TRBV18
j_call: TRBJ1-3
clone_size: once
d_call: TRBD1
cdr3_nt: TGTGCCAGCTCACCGCAGGGGGCTGGAAACACCATATATTTT
cdr3_aa: CASSPQGAGNTIYF

v_call: TRBV7-2
j_call: TRBJ1-1
clone_size: .
d_call: TRBD1
cdr3_nt: TGTGCCAGCAGCCCGGAGGGGGCCTGGGGCACTGAAGCTTTCTTT
cdr3_aa: CASSPEGAWGTEAFF

v_call: TRBV5-4
j_call: TRBJ1-1
clone_size: .
d_call: .
cdr3_nt: TGTGCCAGCAGCTCTGGGACATTTGGGGAAGCTTTCTTT
cdr3_aa: CASSSGTFGEAFF

v_call: TRBV6-1
j_call: TRBJ1-5
clone_size: .
d_call: .
cdr3_nt: TGTGCCAGCAGTGAAGCTCAGTATAGCAATCAGCCCCAGCATTTT
cdr3_aa: CASSEAQYSNQPQHF

v_call: TRBV19
j_call: TRBJ1-1
clone_size: few
d_call: TRBD1
cdr3_nt: TGTGCCAGCCAAGGAATATACAGGGGGCTGGGGAACACTGAAGCTTTCTTT
cdr3_aa: CASQGIYRGLGNTEAFF

v_call: TRBV27
j_call: TRBJ2-1
clone_size: .
d_call: .
cdr3_nt: TGTGCCAGCAGTTCCCGGAGCTCCTACAATGAGCAGTTCTTC
cdr3_aa: CASSSRSSYNEQFF

v_call: TRBV11-3
j_call: TRBJ2-2
clone_size: once
d_call: TRBD2
cdr3_nt: TGTGCCAGCAGACGTAGCGGGACCGGGGAGCTGTTTTTT
cdr3_aa: CASRRSGTGELFF

v_call: TRBV6-5
j_call: TRBJ2-7
clone_size: .
d_call: .
cdr3_nt: TGTGCCAGCAAACCAGTAGCCCGGGAGAGCTACGAGCAGTACTTC
cdr3_aa: CASKPVARESYEQYF

v_call: TRBV11-3
j_call: TRBJ2-7
clone_size: .
d_call: .
cdr3_nt: TGTGCCAGCAGCGGACTGCGGACAGTCTCCTACGAGCAGTACTTC
cdr3_aa: CASSGLRTVSYEQYF

v_call: TRBV14
j_call: TRBJ2-6
clone_size: .
d_call: .
cdr3_nt: TGTGCCAGCAGCCAAAAGCGGCTCTCTGGGGCCAACGTCCTGACTTTC
cdr3_aa: CASSQKRLSGANVLTF

v_call: TRBV29-1
j_call: TRBJ2-1
clone_size: .
d_call: .
cdr3_nt: TGCAGCGTTACAGGGAGGGGGTACAATGAGCAGTTCTTC
cdr3_aa: CSVTGRGYNEQFF

v_call: TRBV18
j_call: TRBJ2-2
clone_size: .
d_call: .
cdr3_nt: TGTGCCAGCTCACCACCCAGGGACTCGAACACCGGGGAGCTGTTTTTT
cdr3_aa: CASSPPRDSNTGELFF

v_call: TRBV6-2/TRBV6-3
j_call: TRBJ1-5
clone_size: once
d_call: .
cdr3_nt: TGTGCCAGCAGTTACGGGGGGGCTAATCAGCCCCAGCATTTT
cdr3_aa: CASSYGGANQPQHF

v_call: TRBV30
j_call: TRBJ1-2
clone_size: .
d_call: .
cdr3_nt: TGTGCCTGGAGTTCACTGACAGGCTCAAGTGATGGCTACACCTTC
cdr3_aa: CAWSSLTGSSDGYTF

v_call: TRBV7-2
j_call: TRBJ1-3
clone_size: once
d_call: .
cdr3_nt: TGTGCCAGCAGCTTAGACAGGCGAAACACCATATATTTT
cdr3_aa: CASSLDRRNTIYF

v_call: TRBV5-6
j_call: TRBJ2-3
clone_size: .
d_call: .
cdr3_nt: TGTGCCAGCAGCTTGGACGCAGGGTTGGCAGATACGCAGTATTTT
cdr3_aa: CASSLDAGLADTQYF